This T cell receptor beta chain emerged from a study of blood T cell repertoires in COVID-19. Overall study: Acute and convalescent COVID-19 specimens originated in the United States, Italy and Spain.

There are 15 residues in the CDR3. CDR1 is MNHEY and CDR2 is SMNVEV in the germline V gene (reference sequence). V was cut by 4 bases and J by 0 bases, with 10 bases left in between. Authors' methods: Researchers report that nucleated cell counts were estimated from reference gene primer amplification. Here immunoSEQ multiplex PCR was the method, and the copy in TCRdb shows in-frame clones only, minus some. From that table come the V and J calls and clone size; the DNA was used to work out D and trimming. The sample shows 84,000 or so clones, roughly 80% of them seen only once. This chain links TRBV27 with TRBJ1-3; D uncertain. Sequencing used peripheral blood. The source of this sequence is a woman aged 40 to 50 with active or convalescent COVID-19. CDR3 amino acids: CASSSAGVSGNTIYF. The CDR3 DNA reads as TGTGCCAGCAGTTCCGCCGGGGTCTCTGGAAACACCATATATTTT.